Below, 23 T cell receptor beta chains from the same sample are listed, as sequenced in a study of T-cell reconstitution after alpha-beta-depleted transplantation in children. A library of TCRbeta sequences, prepared with unique molecular identifiers, was generated. TCRdb re-called the PCR reads through MiXCR, storing one row per CDR3 protein. The sample lists fewer than 550,000 distinct CDR3 sequences, roughly 10% seen once, with roughly 15% in the top ten. This material consisted of PBMCs, mostly from graft donor cells, taken 180 days after TCRalphabeta/CD19-depleted stem cell transplant. The receptors originated from a female patient aged 2 to 10 who had a stem cell transplant for aplastic anemia, so the T cells may come from the graft donor.

This clonotype has just a few counts. In nucleotides, the CDR3 is TGTGCCAGCAGCCCAGGGACAGTCCCCTACGAGCAGTACGTC. Residues: CASSPGTVPYEQYV. The chain carries TRBV7-9 and TRBJ2-7, with 7 bases matching TRBD1. This CDR3 spans 14 amino acids. V shed 5 bases and J 2 bases; nucleotides not matched to a gene: 6. Germline V gene lookup returns CDR1 SEHNR and CDR2 FQNEAQ (reference sequence).

The table lists this clonotype with a few counts. The CDR3 sequence: CSAREYEQYF. The CDR3 DNA is TGCAGTGCTAGAGAGTACGAGCAGTACTTC. V and J are TRBV20-1 and TRBJ2-7; D gene ambiguous. Germline values: CDR1 DFQATT, CDR2 SNEGSKA (reference sequence). The CDR3 is made up of 10 amino acids. Between the trimmed V and J ends, which lost 0 bases and 4 bases, there was a span of 1 base.

Many counts were recorded for this clonotype. The chain links TRBV28 to TRBJ2-7, with D perhaps TRBD1 (8 bases). Germline V gene lookup returns CDR1 MDHEN and CDR2 SYDVKM. V was trimmed by 6 bases and J by 2 bases, leaving 20 bases between them. The CDR3 loop spans 16 amino acids. DNA of the CDR3: TGTGCCAGCAGGCTAGCGGCGACAGGGGCCCCCTACGAGCAGTACTTC. It encodes CASRLAATGAPYEQYF. Full variable domain (rest looked up from reference TRBV28 and TRBJ2-7): DVKVTQSSRYLVKRTGEKVFLECVQDMDHENMFWYRQDPGLGLRLIYFSYDVKMKEKGDIPEGYSVSREKKERFSLILESASTNQTSMYLCASRLAATGAPYEQYFGPGTRLTVT.

This clonotype showed up just a few times. The chain joins TRBV5-1 to TRBJ1-4, with 7 nucleotides matching TRBD1. Per the germline V gene, CDR1 is SGHRS and CDR2 is YFSETQ. The CDR3 is 15 residues long. Trimming removed 2 bases from V and 4 bases from J; junction bases left unmatched: 5. CDR3 DNA: TGCGCCAGCAGCTTACGGGACAGCCTTAATGAAAAACTGTTTTTT. Its translation: CASSLRDSLNEKLFF.

V and J are TRBV4-1 and TRBJ1-5; D unresolved. This CDR3 has 14 residues. Germline CDR1 is MGHRA and CDR2 is YSYEKL. Trimming shortened V by 1 base and J by 3 bases, and 7 bases separated the two germline ends. DNA for the CDR3: TGCGCCAGCAGCCAAGTGGCCCTCAATCAGCCCCAGCATTTT. It encodes CASSQVALNQPQHF.

This clonotype was seen only a few times. The chain links TRBV29-1 to TRBJ2-1, with unresolved D. The length of the CDR3 is 14 residues. Between the trimmed V and J ends, which lost 1 base and 7 bases, there was a span of 14 bases. Germline CDR1 SQVTM, CDR2 ANQGSEA. The CDR3 sequence is CSVEASGRRNEQFF. CDR3 bases: TGCAGCGTTGAAGCCTCGGGTCGGCGGAATGAGCAGTTCTTC.

This clonotype was counted only a few times. Here the CDR3 DNA reads TGCAGTGCTAGGCGGCAGGGTTGGGAGACCCAGTACTTC. Amino acids: CSARRQGWETQYF. The rearrangement joins TRBV20-1 to TRBJ2-5, with a tentative D call TRBD1 (5 bases). V was pared by 3 bases and J by 5 bases, with 13 bases between. The length of the CDR3 is 13 residues. Germline lookup yields CDR1 DFQATT and CDR2 SNEGSKA (reference sequence).

This clonotype was seen a handful of times. J is TRBJ1-2 and V is TRBV20-1; tentative D call: TRBD1 (5 bases). V shed 7 bases and J shed 2 bases, with 11 bases lying between them. Germline lookup yields CDR1 DFQATT and CDR2 SNEGSKA (reference sequence). The CDR3 runs to 12 residues. The CDR3 protein is CSESGSNYGYTF. As DNA, the CDR3 is TGCAGTGAATCAGGGTCGAACTATGGCTACACCTTC.

The V and J genes are TRBV27 and TRBJ1-4; D unclear. The CDR3 length is 11 residues. Trimming removed 7 bases at V and 8 bases at J, with 8 bases between. Germline V CDR1 and CDR2: MNHEY, SMNVEV (reference sequence). The CDR3 reads CASKGWEKLFF. DNA for the CDR3: TGTGCCAGCAAGGGCTGGGAAAAACTGTTTTTT.

This clonotype was counted a few times. The chain recombines TRBV20-1 with TRBJ2-5; D is possibly TRBD2 (6 bases). V lost 4 bases to trimming and J lost 1 base, with 10 bases between them. The CDR3 loop spans 13 amino acids. Germline CDR1 reads DFQATT; CDR2 reads SNEGSKA (reference sequence). CDR3: CSAKPGGQETQYF. The CDR3, as DNA: TGCAGTGCTAAACCCGGGGGCCAAGAGACCCAGTACTTC.

J is TRBJ2-3 and V is TRBV12-3 or TRBV12-4; 9 nucleotides line up with TRBD1. The CDR3 covers 14 residues. The ends lost 4 bases at V and 5 bases at J; junction bases unmatched: 4. The CDR3 nucleotides read TGTGCCAGCAGTTCGGGACAGGGTCGAGATACGCAGTATTTT. It is translated as CASSSGQGRDTQYF.

This clonotype was detected ten times or more. The V gene is TRBV20-1, the J gene TRBJ2-7, with TRBD1 identical over 9 bases. The V and J ends lost 5 bases and 2 bases, in that order; junction bases with no gene match: 7. The CDR3 runs 14 residues. CDR1 is DFQATT, CDR2 SNEGSKA, per germline (reference sequence). The CDR3, as DNA: TGCAGTGCTTTCCGAAGACAGGGGGCCTACGAGCAGTACTTC. Translating it yields CSAFRRQGAYEQYF.

This clonotype was detected a few times. J is TRBJ2-5 and V is TRBV19; no clear D. CDR1 and CDR2 (germline): LNHDA, SQIVND (reference sequence). V shed 1 base and J shed 5 bases, with 14 bases lying between them. The CDR3 spans 15 residues. The CDR3 DNA reads as TGTGCCAGTAGTATAGGGTCTTCCGGACCGGAGACCCAGTACTTC. This gives the protein CASSIGSSGPETQYF.

The chain recombines TRBV20-1 with TRBJ2-7, with D perhaps matching TRBD2 (6 bases). Germline CDR1 reads DFQATT; CDR2 reads SNEGSKA (reference sequence). This CDR3 region has 10 residues. V was clipped by 6 bases and J by 9 bases, with 12 bases between them. The CDR3 DNA reads TGCAGTGCCCTCCTCGGGGGGCAGTACTTC. Translated, it gives CSALLGGQYF.

The V call is TRBV9, the J call TRBJ2-1; TRBD2 might be the D (5 bases). This CDR3 region has 15 residues. The V and J ends lost 0 bases and 10 bases respectively, with 17 bases between them. CDR1 is SGDLS, CDR2 YYNGEE, per germline. The CDR3 loop reads CASSVEASRPKEQFF. The CDR3 region has the DNA TGTGCCAGCAGCGTAGAGGCTAGCAGGCCTAAGGAGCAGTTCTTC.

The chain has TRBV11-2 and TRBJ1-2; 9 positions agree with TRBD1. CDR3 length equals 19 residues. The germline V gene has CDR1 SGHAT and CDR2 FQNNGV. The ends lost 2 bases at V and 3 bases at J; junction bases unmatched: 16. The DNA for the CDR3 is TGTGCCAGCAGCTTACTTCGAGGGGACAGGGTTGGAATGGACTATGGCTACACCTTC. Translating it yields CASSLLRGDRVGMDYGYTF.

The chain is built from TRBV18 and TRBJ1-1; tentatively, D is TRBD1 (5 bases). In germline, CDR1 is KGHSH, CDR2 LQKENI. The CDR3 runs to 16 residues. Trimming shortened V by 8 bases and J by 1 base, and 20 bases separated the two germline ends. CDR3 residues: CASDHGPGRGNTEAFF. The CDR3 DNA sequence: TGTGCCAGCGACCACGGCCCCGGGAGGGGGAACACTGAAGCTTTCTTT. The full variable domain, its missing parts supplied by reference TRBV18 and TRBJ1-1, is NAGVMQNPRHLVRRRGQEARLRCSPMKGHSHVYWYRQLPEEGLKFMVYLQKENIIDESGMPKERFSAEFPKEGPSILRIQQVVRGDSAAYFCASDHGPGRGNTEAFFGQGTRLTVV.

A few counts support this clonotype. The genes are TRBV7-2 and TRBJ1-2, with a tentative D call TRBD1 (6 bases). From germline, CDR1 is SGHTA and CDR2 FQGNSA. Trimming took 3 bases from V and 10 from J, leaving 18 bases between them. This CDR3 is 14 amino acids long. The CDR3 reads CASSFQGIEKDYTF. The CDR3 bases are TGTGCCAGCAGCTTTCAGGGGATAGAAAAGGACTACACCTTC.

This clonotype was observed many times. The V gene is TRBV7-9, the J gene TRBJ2-5, with a weak D call TRBD2 (5 bases). This CDR3 comprises 13 residues. Germline values: CDR1 SEHNR, CDR2 FQNEAQ (reference sequence). Trimming removed 2 bases at V and 5 bases at J, with 9 bases between. CDR3 loop: CASSLNGGETQYF. DNA of the CDR3: TGTGCCAGCAGCTTAAACGGCGGGGAGACCCAGTACTTC.

This clonotype was detected only once. The genes are TRBV25-1 and TRBJ1-5; D remains unclear. Germline V gives CDR1 MGHDK, CDR2 SYGVNS. V lost 2 bases to trimming and J lost 3 bases, with 8 bases between them. The CDR3 length is 14 residues. The CDR3 loop is CASSEQEDNQPQHF. In nucleotides, the CDR3 is TGTGCCAGCAGTGAACAAGAGGACAATCAGCCCCAGCATTTT. The full variable domain, its missing parts supplied by reference TRBV25-1 and TRBJ1-5, is EADIYQTPRYLVIGTGKKITLECSQTMGHDKMYWYQQDPGMELHLIHYSYGVNSTEKGDLSSESTVSRIRTEHFPLTLESARPSHTSQYLCASSEQEDNQPQHFGDGTRLSIL.

This sequence joins TRBV29-1 and TRBJ2-3; TRBD2 matches 9 bases. The ends lost 7 bases at V and 7 bases at J; junction bases unmatched: 9. The length of the CDR3 is 13 residues. Looked up from germline, CDR1 is SQVTM and CDR2 is ANQGSEA. The CDR3 here is CSGGTSGRNTQYF. The DNA for the CDR3 is TGCAGCGGGGGGACAAGCGGGAGGAATACGCAGTATTTT.

About this clonotype: The CDR3 ends on some other residue instead of the conserved phenylalanine or tryptophan, so this is likely a read error. V and J are TRBV5-1 and TRBJ1-5; 7 positions agree with TRBD1. The CDR3 runs to 14 residues. Per germline, CDR1 SGHRS and CDR2 YFSETQ. The J segment lost 4 bases and the V segment lost 2 bases, leaving 3 bases of the junction unmatched. The CDR3 reads CASSFGTENQPQHL. The CDR3 bases are TGCGCCAGCAGCTTCGGGACAGAAAATCAGCCCCAGCATTTG.

This clonotype turned up a few times. This chain joins TRBV6-5 and TRBJ1-5; D gene unclear. This CDR3 region has 13 residues. V lost 1 base and J 9 bases, leaving 10 bases between the germline ends. Germline assignment: CDR1 MNHEY and CDR2 SVGAGI. As DNA, the CDR3 is TGTGCCAGCAGTTACTTGTTTCTTGGGCCCCAGCATTTT. Translated: CASSYLFLGPQHF.